The 10 T cell receptor beta chains given below trace back to one sample, sequenced in a study of blood T cell repertoires in COVID-19. Assay: immunoSEQ multiplex PCR; the TCRdb copy retains only in-frame clones and omits some. Of 130,000 or so clones listed, about 86% were seen once; the top ten hold about 2.6%. The sequenced material came from PBMCs or T cells enriched from blood (not recorded which). The receptors come from a man aged 35-49 years with acute COVID-19.

The chain combines TRBV25-1 with TRBJ2-1; tentative D call: TRBD2 (5 bases). With 10 bases removed from V and 8 bases from J, the gap between germline ends came to 15 bases. The length of the CDR3 is 12 residues. Germline loops: CDR1 MGHDK, CDR2 SYGVNS. The CDR3 DNA reads TGTGCCACCGTCAAGGCCGGGGATGAGCAGTTCTTC. This codes for CATVKAGDEQFF.

This rearrangement joins TRBV9 to TRBJ1-1, with D unclear. The CDR3 spans 14 residues. The ends were cut back, 4 bases at V and 0 bases at J, with 10 bases in the middle. Per the germline V gene, CDR1 is SGDLS and CDR2 is YYNGEE. The CDR3 sequence is CASSLRSLNTEAFF. The CDR3 DNA reads TGTGCCAGCAGCCTACGGTCCCTGAACACTGAAGCTTTCTTT.

The genes are TRBV19 and TRBJ1-4, with 9 bases lining up with TRBD1. The V segment lost 3 bases and the J segment 5 bases; nucleotides outside the gene matches: 4. The length of the CDR3 is 15 residues. Germline CDR1 reads LNHDA; CDR2 reads SQIVND (reference sequence). CDR3 sequence reads: CASSIWGQGNEKLFF. For the CDR3, the DNA is TGTGCCAGTAGTATCTGGGGACAGGGAAATGAAAAACTGTTTTTT.

The CDR3: CASSASGGGRNEKLFF. CDR3 nucleotide sequence: TGTGCCAGCAGTGCCTCCGGGGGGGGGCGGAATGAAAAACTGTTTTTT. This sequence joins TRBV2 and TRBJ1-4, with D possibly matching TRBD1 (6 bases). Per the germline V gene, CDR1 is SNHLY and CDR2 is FYNNEI. The CDR3 has 16 residues. V was trimmed by 4 bases and J by 5 bases, leaving 17 bases between them. The whole variable domain, filled in from reference TRBV2 and TRBJ1-4, reads EPEVTQTPSHQVTQMGQEVILRCVPISNHLYFYWYRQILGQKVEFLVSFYNNEISEKSEIFDDQFSVERPDGSNFTLKIRSTKLEDSAMYFCASSASGGGRNEKLFFGSGTQLSVL.

The CDR3 is CASLGGAGFGTQYF. The DNA of the CDR3 is TGTGCCAGCCTTGGGGGGGCCGGCTTTGGGACCCAGTACTTC. The chain links TRBV6-5 to TRBJ2-5, with D perhaps matching TRBD2 (7 bases). The V and J ends lost 8 bases and 7 bases respectively, with 20 bases between them. The CDR3 has 14 residues. The germline CDR1 and CDR2 sequences are MNHEY and SVGAGI.

The chain is built from TRBV18 and TRBJ2-2; D possibly corresponds to TRBD2 (5 bases). V was cut by 4 bases and J by 0 bases, with 12 bases left in between. The germline V gene has CDR1 KGHSH and CDR2 LQKENI. This CDR3 is built from 16 residues. This chain's CDR3 is CASSRQRSANTGELFF. CDR3 coding DNA: TGTGCCAGCTCACGTCAGCGGAGCGCGAACACCGGGGAGCTGTTTTTT.

The chain has TRBV18 and TRBJ2-5, with D unresolved. This CDR3 has 12 amino acids. Per the germline V gene, CDR1 is KGHSH and CDR2 is LQKENI. Trimming took off 3 bases at V and 3 bases at J, with 5 bases between the two ends. This CDR3 reads CASSPTKETQYF. The DNA of the CDR3 is TGTGCCAGCTCACCGACAAAAGAGACCCAGTACTTC. Filled out from reference TRBV18 and TRBJ2-5, the complete variable domain reads NAGVMQNPRHLVRRRGQEARLRCSPMKGHSHVYWYRQLPEEGLKFMVYLQKENIIDESGMPKERFSAEFPKEGPSILRIQQVVRGDSAAYFCASSPTKETQYFGPGTRLLVL.

In nucleotides, the CDR3 is TGTGCCAGTAGCAGACAGGGGAATGGCTACACCTTC. Translation gives CASSRQGNGYTF. This chain connects TRBV19 to TRBJ1-2; TRBD1 aligns across 8 bases. The CDR3 is 12 residues long. V was pared by 6 bases and J by 6 bases, with 3 bases of the junction left unmatched. Per the germline V gene, CDR1 is LNHDA and CDR2 is SQIVND (reference sequence). Full variable domain (outside the CDR3, taken from reference TRBV19 and TRBJ1-2): DGGITQSPKYLFRKEGQNVTLSCEQNLNHDAMYWYRQDPGQGLRLIYYSQIVNDFQKGDIAEGYSVSREKKESFPLTVTSAQKNPTAFYLCASSRQGNGYTFGSGTRLTVV.

This chain uses TRBV28 with TRBJ1-2; no clear D gene. The V and J ends lost 4 bases and 1 base respectively, with 13 bases between them. In germline, CDR1 is MDHEN, CDR2 SYDVKM. The CDR3 length is 15 residues. Here the CDR3 DNA reads TGTGCCAGCAGTTCCGGACTGGAGAATAACTATGGCTACACCTTC. Amino acid sequence: CASSSGLENNYGYTF.

In the case of this clone: Other nucleotide sequences in the sample specify the same CDR3. This rearrangement joins TRBV9 to TRBJ1-6, with 12 bases aligning to TRBD1. The CDR3 has 15 residues. Germline CDR1 and CDR2: SGDLS and YYNGEE. With V trimmed by 3 bases and J by 5 bases, 0 bases remained unmatched. CDR3 nucleotide sequence: TGTGCCAGCAGCGGGGACAGGGGGCATAATTCACCCCTCCACTTT. Protein sequence: CASSGDRGHNSPLHF. Based on the CDR3 plus reference TRBV9 and TRBJ1-6, the full variable domain is DSGVTQTPKHLITATGQRVTLRCSPRSGDLSVYWYQQSLDQGLQFLIQYYNGEERAKGNILERFSAQQFPDLHSELNLSSLELGDSALYFCASSGDRGHNSPLHFGNGTRLTVT.